The rows below give T cell receptor beta chains drawn from one sample of a study of blood T cells in healthy people across ages. TCRdb fed the 5' RACE reads into MiXCR, producing one record per CDR3 protein. Of some 900,000 distinct CDR3 sequences in the sample, 29% were seen once. Input material: blood. These receptors all stem from a woman aged 80 or older in good health. Both conserved end residues are part of each CDR3. The D gene is left open where the match is weak. Clone size is not always given. Where it is, it says once, few, many or a class for expanded clones.

J | V | D | size | CDR3 | DNA
TRBJ1-4 | TRBV12-3/TRBV12-4 | TRBD1 | - | CASSFAGTGTEKLFF | TGTGCCAGCAGTTTCGCCGGGACAGGAACGGAAAAACTGTTTTTT
TRBJ2-3 | TRBV6-2/TRBV6-3 | TRBD1 | many | CASRDRADTQYF | TGTGCCAGCAGGGACAGGGCAGATACGCAGTATTTT
TRBJ2-5 | TRBV4-2 | TRBD2 | - | CASSQEFVGGQKTQYF | TGTGCCAGCAGCCAAGAGTTCGTGGGAGGGCAGAAGACCCAGTACTTC
TRBJ1-2 | TRBV7-9 | TRBD1 | many | CASSKGQGLNYGYTF | TGTGCCAGCAGCAAGGGACAGGGGTTGAACTATGGCTACACCTTC
TRBJ1-1 | TRBV12-3/TRBV12-4 | - | - | CASSPRPTRGDTEAFF | TGTGCCAGCAGCCCAAGACCCACCAGAGGGGACACTGAAGCTTTCTTT
TRBJ2-1 | TRBV29-1 | TRBD1 | many | CSVTGIDEQFF | TGCAGCGTGACAGGGATTGATGAGCAGTTCTTC
TRBJ2-3 | TRBV12-3/TRBV12-4 | TRBD2 | - | CASSRSGGQNTDTQYF | TGTGCCAGCAGCCGTAGCGGGGGGCAAAACACAGATACGCAGTATTTT
TRBJ2-3 | TRBV29-1 | TRBD2 | - | CSVLAGVKTDTQYF | TGCAGCGTCCTAGCGGGAGTAAAGACAGATACGCAGTATTTT
TRBJ2-1 | TRBV27 | TRBD2 | many | CASSGGLAGGYNEQFF | TGTGCCAGCAGTGGGGGACTAGCGGGGGGATACAATGAGCAGTTCTTC
TRBJ2-2 | TRBV20-1 | TRBD2 | - | CSANSGGAGTGELFF | TGCAGTGCTAATAGCGGGGGGGCCGGGACCGGGGAGCTGTTTTTT
TRBJ2-1 | TRBV24-1 | - | many | CATSGQIYNEQFF | TGTGCCACCAGTGGTCAGATCTACAATGAGCAGTTCTTC
TRBJ1-6 | TRBV7-2 | - | - | CASSLPSSIGGNSPLHF | TGTGCCAGCAGCTTACCTTCGTCTATAGGGGGTAATTCACCCCTCCACTTT
TRBJ1-1 | TRBV7-9 | - | few | CASSLVGEGMNTEAFF | TGTGCCAGCAGCTTAGTTGGGGAGGGAATGAACACTGAAGCTTTCTTT
TRBJ2-7 | TRBV9 | TRBD1 | many | CASSVVPGQGSEQYF | TGTGCCAGCAGCGTAGTTCCGGGACAGGGGAGCGAGCAGTACTTC
TRBJ2-2 | TRBV2 | - | - | CAGGSGVLGTGELFF | TGTGCCGGGGGGTCGGGAGTGCTGGGGACCGGGGAGCTGTTTTTT
TRBJ2-1 | TRBV28 | TRBD1 | - | CASRGRQGSSYNEQFF | TGTGCCAGCAGGGGTAGACAGGGAAGCTCCTACAATGAGCAGTTCTTC
TRBJ2-7 | TRBV20-1 | TRBD1 | - | CSARVARQGVWEQYF | TGCAGTGCTAGAGTAGCGAGACAGGGGGTATGGGAGCAGTACTTC
TRBJ2-1 | TRBV20-1 | - | few | CSAPESSYNGQFF | TGCAGTGCCCCAGAGTCCTCCTACAATGGGCAGTTCTTC
TRBJ1-1 | TRBV29-1 | - | - | CSVPKGLNTEAFF | TGCAGCGTCCCTAAGGGGCTGAACACTGAAGCTTTCTTT
TRBJ2-7 | TRBV12-3/TRBV12-4 | TRBD1 | few | CASTGQGTFGEQYF | TGTGCCAGCACCGGACAGGGGACGTTCGGCGAGCAGTACTTC
TRBJ2-3 | TRBV7-8 | - | many | CASSAGTQPDTQYF | TGTGCCAGCAGCGCCGGAACCCAACCAGATACGCAGTATTTT
TRBJ2-1 | TRBV7-8 | TRBD2 | many | CASSFGTRANEQFF | TGTGCCAGCAGCTTTGGGACTAGAGCCAATGAGCAGTTCTTC
TRBJ2-3 | TRBV7-2 | - | many | CASTAWVIPSTDTQYF | TGTGCCAGCACCGCCTGGGTGATACCTAGCACAGATACGCAGTATTTT
TRBJ2-1 | TRBV4-3 | TRBD2 | many | CASSQDSGGLYNEQFF | TGCGCCAGCAGCCAAGATAGCGGGGGCCTATACAATGAGCAGTTCTTC
TRBJ1-2 | TRBV7-2 | - | - | CAGSLISDPSNYGYTF | TGTGCCGGCAGCCTCATTTCGGACCCATCTAACTATGGCTACACCTTC
TRBJ1-2 | TRBV7-8 | TRBD1 | many | CASSSTGGLGGYTF | TGTGCCAGCAGCTCAACAGGGGGACTCGGCGGCTACACCTTC
TRBJ1-1 | TRBV10-3 | TRBD1 | many | CAISGSGQENTEAFF | TGTGCCATCAGTGGGTCGGGACAGGAGAACACTGAAGCTTTCTTT
TRBJ2-1 | TRBV6-2/TRBV6-3 | TRBD2 | - | CATSRLAVYNEQFF | TGTGCCACCAGTCGGCTAGCGGTATACAATGAGCAGTTCTTC
TRBJ1-4 | TRBV5-6 | - | few | CASSLVTVGVNEKLFF | TGTGCCAGCAGCTTGGTGACGGTCGGCGTTAATGAAAAACTGTTTTTT
TRBJ1-1 | TRBV20-1 | - | - | CGVGDSEAFF | TGCGGTGTGGGTGACTCTGAAGCTTTCTTT
TRBJ2-3 | TRBV11-2 | - | - | CASSVRGVSTDTQYF | TGTGCCAGCAGCGTGAGGGGGGTTTCCACAGATACGCAGTATTTT
TRBJ2-1 | TRBV9 | TRBD1 | few | CASSVGTGLRRRDYNEQFF | TGTGCCAGCAGCGTAGGGACAGGGCTCCGAAGAAGGGATTACAATGAGCAGTTCTTC
TRBJ1-1 | TRBV10-3 | - | many | CASGEAFVTEAFF | TGTGCCTCCGGGGAAGCGTTCGTCACTGAAGCTTTCTTT
TRBJ2-1 | TRBV6-2/TRBV6-3 | TRBD2 | few | CASRDLAGASYNEQFF | TGTGCCAGCAGGGATCTAGCGGGGGCTTCCTACAATGAGCAGTTCTTC
TRBJ2-5 | TRBV6-6 | - | few | CASSYSSVEIKQYF | TGTGCCAGCAGTTACTCGAGCGTTGAGATCAAGCAGTACTTC
TRBJ1-5 | TRBV27 | TRBD1 | few | CASRHVTGNQPQHF | TGTGCCAGCAGGCACGTGACAGGGAATCAGCCCCAGCATTTT
TRBJ1-1 | TRBV12-3/TRBV12-4 | - | many | CASSPRGIRLNTEAFF | TGTGCCAGCAGCCCAAGGGGGATCCGGCTGAACACTGAAGCTTTCTTT
TRBJ2-7 | TRBV9 | TRBD1 | many | CASSVDTQTGAYEQYF | TGTGCCAGCAGCGTCGATACACAGACAGGGGCGTACGAGCAGTACTTC
TRBJ2-3 | TRBV4-1 | - | - | CASSQGSGYKGTDTRYF | TGCGCCAGCAGCCAGGGGTCCGGTTATAAGGGAACAGATACGCGGTATTTT
TRBJ1-5 | TRBV7-2 | - | - | CASSLVGTGPQHF | TGTGCCAGCAGCTTAGTAGGCACGGGGCCCCAGCATTTT
TRBJ1-6 | TRBV28 | - | - | CASSFGAESSPLHF | TGTGCCAGCAGTTTTGGGGCAGAATCCTCACCCCTCCACTTT
TRBJ2-1 | TRBV3-1 | TRBD2 | - | CASSQGGGGIYNELFF | TGTGCCAGCAGCCAAGGCGGCGGGGGTATTTACAATGAGCTGTTCTTC
TRBJ2-1 | TRBV6-2/TRBV6-3 | TRBD2 | many | CASKGGGGAYNEQFF | TGTGCCAGCAAGGGAGGCGGGGGGGCCTACAATGAGCAGTTCTTC
TRBJ2-1 | TRBV7-6 | TRBD2 | many | CASSPLPGTSGGIDNEQFF | TGTGCCAGCAGCCCCCTCCCCGGGACTAGCGGGGGAATAGACAATGAGCAGTTCTTC
TRBJ1-2 | TRBV27 | - | many | CASSLEGFYGYTF | TGTGCCAGCAGTTTAGAGGGATTCTATGGCTACACCTTC
TRBJ2-6 | TRBV29-1 | - | - | CSVQQGPGANVLTF | TGCAGCGTCCAACAGGGACCTGGGGCCAACGTCCTGACTTTC
TRBJ1-6 | TRBV10-3 | TRBD1 | many | CAIRDRDNSPLHF | TGTGCCATCAGGGACAGGGATAATTCACCCCTCCACTTT
TRBJ2-2 | TRBV11-3 | TRBD1 | once | CASSSRGHGGELFF | TGTGCCAGCTCGAGCAGGGGGCACGGCGGGGAGCTGTTTTTT
TRBJ1-1 | TRBV7-2 | - | few | CASRPRSGANTEAFF | TGTGCCAGCAGACCACGCAGCGGGGCGAACACTGAAGCTTTCTTT
TRBJ1-5 | TRBV19 | - | few | CASSLRDGLSGRPQHF | TGTGCCAGTAGCCTCCGGGACGGTCTTTCGGGGCGGCCCCAGCATTTT
TRBJ2-7 | TRBV6-2/TRBV6-3 | TRBD1 | many | CASSIAGTGGYEQYF | TGTGCCAGCAGCATAGCCGGGACAGGGGGCTACGAGCAGTACTTC
TRBJ2-1 | TRBV2 | - | many | CASRPENEQFF | TGTGCCAGCAGGCCTGAGAATGAGCAGTTCTTC